This passage covers 19 T cell receptor beta chains from one sample sequenced in a study of cytomegalovirus exposure and HLA in healthy donors (dated by TCRdb to 2016 to 2017). The protocol used for the library was the immunoSEQ multiplex PCR assay. The multiplex PCR relied on a mix of 60 forward primers for TCR Vbeta segments and 13 reverse primers for TCR Jbeta segments. The table was pulled from immuneACCESS by TCRdb, which kept in-frame rearrangements only. Such tables lose some clones; where checked, under half of the loss comes from unresolved V genes, and the rest has no known cause. The sample table holds 190,000 or so clones, of which roughly 80% were seen once. About 1.6% of the sample is held by the ten biggest clonotypes. Sequenced: PBMCs. The origin of the receptors is a man aged 50-60 years in good health and CMV-seronegative.

The chain is built from TRBV19 and TRBJ2-5, with D unresolved. The end of the DNA aligns better with TRBJ2-7, so the J call may be wrong. CDR3 length: 15 amino acids. CDR1 is LNHDA and CDR2 is SQIVND in the germline V gene (reference sequence). The CDR3 DNA sequence: TGTGCCAGTAGTATTCGACCCGCGTGGAGAGGCGAGCAGTACTTC. Its protein is CASSIRPAWRGEQYF.

V is TRBV18 and J is TRBJ2-1; D is uncertain. V dropped 3 bases and J dropped 13 bases, with 16 bases sitting between them. Per the germline V gene, CDR1 is KGHSH and CDR2 is LQKENI. This CDR3 has 13 residues. CDR3 DNA: TGTGCCAGCTCACCGAAAAACGGAGTGGAACAGTTCTTC. It is translated as CASSPKNGVEQFF.

This clone occurred once. This chain connects TRBV5-1 to TRBJ1-3; 7 nucleotides align to TRBD1. Germline values: CDR1 SGHRS, CDR2 YFSETQ. Trimming cost V 0 bases and J 4 bases; bases outside gene matches: 7. CDR3 length: 16 residues. The chain's CDR3 is CASSLETGSRGNTIYF. In nucleotides, the CDR3 is TGCGCCAGCAGCTTGGAGACAGGGAGTAGGGGAAACACCATATATTTT.

Notes on this clone: Germline and junction disagree at one end, which may indicate a read error. The gene calls are TRBV11-2 and TRBJ1-1; D is unclear. CDR3 length: 12 amino acids. Germline V gene lookup returns CDR1 SGHAT and CDR2 FQNNGV. The chain's CDR3 is CASSGGNSEAFF. The DNA for the CDR3 is TGTGCCAGCAGCGGCGGGAACTCTGAAGCTTTCTTT.

The chain employs TRBV2 and TRBJ2-5, with TRBD2 identical over 10 bases. The CDR3 is 15 amino acids. Germline V lookup: CDR1 SNHLY, CDR2 FYNNEI. Unmatched junction bases numbered 9, after V lost 6 bases and J lost 5 bases. CDR3 loop: CASSLTLAGVETQYF. The CDR3 nucleotides read TGTGCCAGCAGCCTAACCCTAGCGGGAGTGGAGACCCAGTACTTC.

This sequence joins TRBV29-1 and TRBJ1-1; D perhaps matches TRBD1 (5 bases). From germline, CDR1 is SQVTM and CDR2 ANQGSEA. The CDR3 covers 13 residues. The V end was cut by 8 bases, the J end by 1 base, with 14 bases between. The CDR3 nucleotides are TGCAGCTCCGGGAGGGGCGAGAACACTGAAGCTTTCTTT. Its translation: CSSGRGENTEAFF.

The rearrangement links TRBV7-8 to TRBJ2-7, with a tentative D call TRBD1 (5 bases). From germline, CDR1 is SGHVS and CDR2 FQNEAQ. V was pared by 5 bases and J by 5 bases, with 16 bases between. The CDR3 is made up of 14 amino acids. This CDR3 is CASSPSQGSHEQYF. The CDR3 DNA sequence: TGTGCCAGCAGCCCTTCGCAGGGCAGTCACGAGCAGTACTTC.

J is TRBJ2-5 and V is TRBV30, with a weak D call TRBD2 (6 bases). The V end lost 4 bases, the J end lost 5 bases, and 11 bases lay between the germline ends. The CDR3 extends over 12 amino acids. The germline CDR1 and CDR2 sequences are GTSNPN and SVGIG (reference sequence). CDR3 nucleotides: TGTGCCTGGAAAGAAGGGAGGGAGACCCAGTACTTC. This gives the protein CAWKEGRETQYF.

The chain combines TRBV5-1 with TRBJ1-5, with D perhaps TRBD1 (5 bases). Germline assignment: CDR1 SGHRS and CDR2 YFSETQ. This CDR3 is 20 amino acids long. V shed 7 bases and J shed 4 bases, with 33 bases lying between them. CDR3 nucleotides: TGCGCCAGCCCCGCCTTTGTCTCTCGGGCCTCCGGGGGGGGGAATCAGCCCCAGCATTTT. The encoded protein is CASPAFVSRASGGGNQPQHF.

The V gene is TRBV10-3, the J gene TRBJ2-5, with a tentative D call TRBD2 (5 bases). CDR3 length: 11 amino acids. V gave up 7 bases and J gave up 11 bases, with 14 bases separating them. Germline-derived CDR1 and CDR2 are ENHRY and SYGVKD. DNA for the CDR3: TGTGCCATCAATGGAAATGGGGAGCAGTACTTC. Amino acid sequence: CAINGNGEQYF.

The rearrangement links TRBV6-5 to TRBJ2-5; 8 positions agree with TRBD1. Germline CDR1 is MNHEY and CDR2 is SVGAGI. The CDR3 has 14 residues. Trimming took 2 bases from V and 5 from J; bases not matched to a gene: 4. This CDR3 reads CASSYQGARETQYF. The DNA of the CDR3 is TGTGCCAGCAGTTACCAGGGGGCGAGGGAGACCCAGTACTTC.

The chain carries TRBV4-3 and TRBJ1-2; no firm D call. Trimming removed 0 bases from V and 0 bases from J, with 8 bases in between. The CDR3 contains 15 residues. Looked up from germline, CDR1 is LGHNA and CDR2 is YSLEER. CDR3 sequence: CASSQDITANYGYTF. CDR3 DNA sequence: TGCGCCAGCAGCCAAGATATTACAGCTAACTATGGCTACACCTTC.

This chain joins TRBV28 and TRBJ2-5; TRBD2 aligns across 11 bases. The length of the CDR3 is 16 residues. Germline CDR1 reads MDHEN; CDR2 reads SYDVKM. V was clipped by 7 bases and J by 3 bases; unmatched bases: 10. The CDR3 DNA sequence: TGTGCCAGCAAGGCTAGCGGGAGGCCCGTCAAAGAGACCCAGTACTTC. Protein product: CASKASGRPVKETQYF. The variable domain in full, with the rest retrieved from reference TRBV28 and TRBJ2-5, is DVKVTQSSRYLVKRTGEKVFLECVQDMDHENMFWYRQDPGLGLRLIYFSYDVKMKEKGDIPEGYSVSREKKERFSLILESASTNQTSMYLCASKASGRPVKETQYFGPGTRLLVL.

V is TRBV7-9 and J is TRBJ1-3; 9 positions agree with TRBD1. The V segment lost 8 bases and the J segment 2 bases; nucleotides outside the gene matches: 10. Per germline, CDR1 SEHNR and CDR2 FQNEAQ (reference sequence). This CDR3 region has 16 residues. The CDR3 is CASHITNRGPGNTIYF. In DNA, the CDR3 is TGTGCCAGCCACATAACCAACAGGGGGCCTGGAAACACCATATATTTT.

This chain joins TRBV5-1 and TRBJ2-7; D ambiguous. This CDR3 has 14 residues. Trimming removed 0 bases at V and 2 bases at J, with 9 bases between. Germline V gives CDR1 SGHRS, CDR2 YFSETQ. The CDR3 bases are TGCGCCAGCAGCTTGGTACAGTACCCCTACGAGCAGTACTTC. Translating gives CASSLVQYPYEQYF. Complete variable domain (other parts from reference TRBV5-1 and TRBJ2-7): KAGVTQTPRYLIKTRGQQVTLSCSPISGHRSVSWYQQTPGQGLQFLFEYFSETQRNKGNFPGRFSGRQFSNSRSEMNVSTLELGDSALYLCASSLVQYPYEQYFGPGTRLTVT.

This clone was recorded once. The chain is built from TRBV29-1 and TRBJ1-2, with D possibly being TRBD1 (6 bases). The germline V and J ends were trimmed by 7 bases and 8 bases, with 14 bases remaining between them. This CDR3 is 11 amino acids long. CDR1 is SQVTM and CDR2 is ANQGSEA in the germline V gene. In nucleotides, the CDR3 is TGCAGCGCAGGGGCGGGAGACGGCTACACCTTC. Amino acid sequence: CSAGAGDGYTF.

In its sample, this clone was seen a few times. The chain links TRBV11-3 to TRBJ2-7; TRBD1 matches 8 bases. V was pared by 4 bases and J by 5 bases, with 10 bases of the junction left unmatched. Germline assignment: CDR1 SGHNT and CDR2 YENEEA. The CDR3 is 15 amino acids. CDR3 nucleotides: TGTGCCAGCAGCTCGGGGACAGGACTGGGTGACGAGCAGTACTTC. It is translated as CASSSGTGLGDEQYF.

V and J are TRBV6-1 and TRBJ2-3, with a weak D call TRBD2 (6 bases). The CDR3 is 17 amino acids. V lost 4 bases, J lost 7 bases, and 24 bases lay in between. Per germline, CDR1 MNHNS and CDR2 SASEGT. CDR3 residues: CASSGGGGTTERNTQYF. CDR3 DNA: TGTGCCAGCAGTGGGGGAGGAGGGACGACGGAACGGAATACGCAGTATTTT.

The chain joins TRBV7-9 to TRBJ1-4; TRBD1 might be the D (6 bases). The CDR3 contains 15 residues. Trimming pared 1 base from V and 0 bases from J, leaving 6 bases between. The germline V gene encodes CDR1 SEHNR and CDR2 FQNEAQ (reference sequence). The DNA for the CDR3 is TGTGCCAGCAGCTTAGGGGGGCCAACTAATGAAAAACTGTTTTTT. Its translation: CASSLGGPTNEKLFF. Together with reference TRBV7-9 and TRBJ1-4, the CDR3 gives the full variable domain: DTGVSQNPRHKITKRGQNVTFRCDPISEHNRLYWYRQTLGQGPEFLTYFQNEAQLEKSRLLSDRFSAERPKGSFSTLEIQRTEQGDSAMYLCASSLGGPTNEKLFFGSGTQLSVL.